The 19 T cell receptor beta chains presented below share a single source sample, sequenced in a study of cytomegalovirus exposure and HLA in healthy donors. Primers for the PCR totalled 60 Vbeta and 13 Jbeta. The table came from immunoSEQ multiplex PCR; TCRdb's copy has only in-frame clones and leaves some out. In the table there are 170,000 or so clones, about 80% of which are singletons. The sequenced material came from PBMCs. Receptor source: a boy between 5 and 17 years old in good health and CMV-seronegative.

CDR3 sequence: CATSRDRELAKNIQYF. CDR3 DNA: TGTGCCACCAGCAGAGACAGGGAATTGGCCAAAAACATTCAGTACTTC. The rearrangement links TRBV15 to TRBJ2-4; a possible D gene is TRBD1 (5 bases). This CDR3 has 16 amino acids. CDR1 is LNHNV, CDR2 YYDKDF, per germline (reference sequence). V lost 0 bases to trimming and J lost 1 base, with 10 bases between them.

With regard to this clone: Mismatch with germline at one junction end may stem from a read error. V gene TRBV18 combines with J gene TRBJ2-3, with D perhaps TRBD1 (5 bases). The CDR3 is 12 residues long. The V gene's germline CDR1 is KGHSH and CDR2 LQKENI. The CDR3 is CASSPQTDAQYF. In DNA form, the CDR3 reads TGTGCCAGCTCACCCCAGACAGATGCGCAGTATTTT.

A few counts support this clone. This chain joins TRBV9 and TRBJ1-2; 9 nucleotides agree with TRBD1. Germline V gene lookup returns CDR1 SGDLS and CDR2 YYNGEE. The CDR3 is made up of 15 amino acids. Trimming took 4 bases from V and 4 from J; bases not matched to a gene: 8. CDR3 residues: CASSLGTGMPYGYTF. The CDR3 DNA sequence: TGTGCCAGCAGCCTCGGGACAGGGATGCCCTATGGCTACACCTTC.

V is TRBV30 and J is TRBJ1-3; D unclear. Germline V lookup: CDR1 GTSNPN, CDR2 SVGIG (reference sequence). Trimming left V 1 base short and J 0 bases short, with 4 bases between. The CDR3 loop spans 13 amino acids. The CDR3 sequence is CAWSGNSGNTIYF. CDR3 in DNA: TGTGCCTGGAGTGGTAACTCTGGAAACACCATATATTTT.

V is TRBV30 and J is TRBJ1-2, with D possibly TRBD1 on 6 matching bases. Looked up from germline, CDR1 is GTSNPN and CDR2 is SVGIG (reference sequence). CDR3 length: 13 amino acids. Trimming stripped 3 bases from V and 2 bases from J, with 10 bases between. CDR3 amino acids: CAWRQGGNYGYTF. DNA of the CDR3: TGTGCCTGGAGGCAAGGGGGAAACTATGGCTACACCTTC.

The chain combines TRBV10-3 with TRBJ1-2; the D gene is possibly TRBD1 (5 bases). CDR3 length: 14 amino acids. V was shortened by 10 bases and J by 6 bases, with 21 bases between the two germline ends. From germline, CDR1 is ENHRY and CDR2 SYGVKD. CDR3 residues: CATTIGTGLDGYTF. The CDR3 DNA reads as TGTGCCACGACAATCGGGACGGGACTTGATGGCTACACCTTC.

The genes are TRBV9 and TRBJ1-4, with D perhaps matching TRBD1 (5 bases). Germline V gene lookup returns CDR1 SGDLS and CDR2 YYNGEE. The length of the CDR3 is 14 residues. V lost 3 bases and J lost 4, with 10 bases in between. CDR3 nucleotide sequence: TGTGCCAGCAGCGCAGGACAATTTAATGAAAAACTGTTTTTT. It is translated as CASSAGQFNEKLFF.

This clone is a singleton in its sample. V gene TRBV6-5 combines with J gene TRBJ1-4, with D uncertain. The CDR3 is made up of 14 amino acids. V was shortened by 2 bases and J by 3 bases, with 7 bases between the two germline ends. Germline V gives CDR1 MNHEY, CDR2 SVGAGI. CDR3 sequence (DNA): TGTGCCAGCAGTTACGGCGGATCTAATGAAAAACTGTTTTTT. Protein: CASSYGGSNEKLFF.

The V gene is TRBV5-6, the J gene TRBJ2-2; a weak D match, TRBD1 (6 bases). Trimming left V 5 bases short and J 3 bases short, with 14 bases between. CDR3 length equals 15 residues. The V gene's germline CDR1 is SGHDT and CDR2 YYEEEE. Written as DNA, the CDR3 is TGTGCCAGCAGATTAACAGGGCGGGACACCGGGGAGCTGTTTTTT. Translation: CASRLTGRDTGELFF.

J is TRBJ1-4 and V is TRBV9; D is possibly TRBD1 (6 bases). CDR1 is SGDLS, CDR2 YYNGEE, per germline. This CDR3 comprises 15 residues. The V end was cut by 3 bases, the J end by 3 bases, with 12 bases between. The CDR3 DNA is TGTGCCAGCAGCGCAACAGGGACGGCTAATGAAAAACTGTTTTTT. This sequence encodes CASSATGTANEKLFF.

This clone was recorded a few times. This rearrangement joins TRBV19 to TRBJ1-1; TRBD1 matches at 8 bases. The CDR3 consists of 16 residues. Unmatched junction bases numbered 8, after V lost 5 bases and J lost 0 bases. Germline V lookup: CDR1 LNHDA, CDR2 SQIVND (reference sequence). This chain's CDR3 is CASSLRTGPMNTEAFF. The CDR3 nucleotides are TGTGCCAGTAGTCTCAGGACAGGGCCCATGAACACTGAAGCTTTCTTT.

The genes are TRBV5-1 and TRBJ2-1; D perhaps matches TRBD2 (5 bases). Germline CDR1 reads SGHRS; CDR2 reads YFSETQ. Trimming cost V 0 bases and J 7 bases, with 14 bases left between them. CDR3 length: 15 residues. The CDR3 region has the DNA TGCGCCAGCAGCTTGGGCGGGTTAGTAGGTAATGAGCAGTTCTTC. It specifies CASSLGGLVGNEQFF.

The chain combines TRBV30 with TRBJ1-1, with D maybe TRBD1 (5 bases). V shed 1 base and J shed 6 bases, with 21 bases lying between them. The CDR3 has 16 amino acids. The germline V gene encodes CDR1 GTSNPN and CDR2 SVGIG (reference sequence). The CDR3 spells CAWSGGPYSWGAEAFF. CDR3 nucleotides: TGTGCCTGGAGTGGCGGCCCCTACTCTTGGGGGGCTGAAGCTTTCTTT.

The chain carries TRBV7-3 and TRBJ2-1; a weak D match, TRBD2 (6 bases). Trimming left V 5 bases short and J 12 bases short, with 20 bases between. There are 14 residues in the CDR3. Looked up from germline, CDR1 is SGHTA and CDR2 is FQGTGA. The CDR3 region is CASSRTGDPLRQFF. DNA for the CDR3: TGTGCCAGCAGCCGGACGGGGGACCCCTTGAGGCAGTTCTTC. The full variable domain, its missing parts supplied by reference TRBV7-3 and TRBJ2-1, is GAGVSQTPSNKVTEKGKYVELRCDPISGHTALYWYRQSLGQGPEFLIYFQGTGAADDSGLPNDRFFAVRPEGSVSTLKIQRTERGDSAVYLCASSRTGDPLRQFFGPGTRLTVL.

The rearrangement joins TRBV15 to TRBJ1-2, with unresolved D. The V end lost 0 bases, the J end lost 5 bases, and 13 bases lay between the germline ends. Germline CDR1 is LNHNV and CDR2 is YYDKDF (reference sequence). The CDR3 runs to 15 residues. CDR3 sequence (DNA): TGTGCCACCAGCAGAGATGGAGGCTTCAATTATGGCTACACCTTC. It encodes CATSRDGGFNYGYTF.

There are a few counts of this clone. The chain carries TRBV27 and TRBJ2-1; 9 positions match TRBD2. With 2 bases clipped from V and 4 bases from J, the junction kept 9 bases outside the gene matches. This CDR3 is 17 amino acids long. The germline V gene has CDR1 MNHEY and CDR2 SMNVEV (reference sequence). CDR3 in amino acids: CASSLAAVAGVYNEQFF. In DNA, the CDR3 is TGTGCCAGCAGTTTAGCGGCCGTAGCGGGGGTTTACAATGAGCAGTTCTTC.

The rearrangement uses TRBV27 and TRBJ2-6; D gene ambiguous. The germline gives CDR1 MNHEY, CDR2 SMNVEV (reference sequence). CDR3 length equals 15 residues. V lost 3 bases and J lost 0, with 6 bases in between. The CDR3 DNA reads TGTGCCAGCAGTTTCATTGTCTCTGGGGCCAACGTCCTGACTTTC. Amino acids: CASSFIVSGANVLTF.

The chain combines TRBV7-2 with TRBJ2-7, with 8 bases aligning to TRBD2. Per the germline V gene, CDR1 is SGHTA and CDR2 is FQGNSA. The V segment lost 2 bases and the J segment 2 bases; nucleotides outside the gene matches: 5. The CDR3 runs to 15 residues. The CDR3 nucleotides are TGTGCCAGCAGCTTAATAGCGGGGTCGGCCTACGAGCAGTACTTC. Protein product: CASSLIAGSAYEQYF.

The chain combines TRBV7-9 with TRBJ1-3, with D perhaps matching TRBD1 (6 bases). The length of the CDR3 is 14 residues. The germline V and J ends were trimmed by 4 bases and 2 bases, with 9 bases remaining between them. Germline V gene data show CDR1 as SEHNR and CDR2 as FQNEAQ (reference sequence). The CDR3 region is CASSSQGAGNTIYF. The DNA for the CDR3 is TGTGCCAGCAGCTCACAGGGAGCTGGAAACACCATATATTTT.